The rows below give T cell receptor beta chains drawn from one sample of a study of circulating tumor DNA in untreated peripheral T-cell lymphoma. Data came from immunoSEQ multiplex PCR; TCRdb stores just in-frame clones and leaves some out. The table has fewer than 8,000 clones, under 80% seen once. The sequenced material came from tumor tissue. These receptors were obtained from a human donor with peripheral T-cell lymphoma. Both conserved end residues are part of each CDR3. Fields, in order: clone size, V gene, J gene, D gene, CDR3 protein, CDR3 DNA. The D gene is left open where the match is weak. Some rows have no size entry. The others give once, few or many, or a class for an expanded clone.

NA,TRBV27,TRBJ1-5,NA,CASSFGNSNQPQHF,TGTGCCAGCAGTTTCGGCAATAGCAATCAGCCCCAGCATTTT
NA,TRBV27,TRBJ2-7,NA,CASRSGGQIGYEQYF,TGTGCCAGCAGATCCGGTGGACAAATAGGGTACGAGCAGTACTTC
NA,TRBV6-8,TRBJ2-2,NA,CARSGGGRVTGELFF,TGTGCCCGGTCTGGGGGCGGGAGAGTCACCGGGGAGCTGTTTTTT
NA,TRBV28,TRBJ1-2,NA,CATTFEGRYYGYTF,TGTGCCACCACATTCGAGGGGCGCTACTATGGCTACACCTTC
NA,TRBV29-1,TRBJ2-2,TRBD1,CSAETGAHSNTGELFF,TGCAGCGCCGAAACAGGGGCTCACTCGAACACCGGGGAGCTGTTTTTT
NA,TRBV29-1,TRBJ2-2,NA,CSVRRGDTGELFF,TGCAGCGTTAGGAGAGGGGACACCGGGGAGCTGTTTTTT
NA,TRBV1,TRBJ2-5,NA,CASSQRQGARETQYF,TGCGCCAGCAGCCAGAGACAGGGGGCGCGGGAGACCCAGTACTTC
NA,TRBV18,TRBJ2-2,TRBD2,CASSLSLAGATGELFF,TGTGCCAGCTCACTTTCACTAGCGGGAGCCACCGGGGAGCTGTTTTTT
NA,TRBV7-2,TRBJ2-7,NA,CASSTGLMDEQYF,TGTGCCAGCAGCACGGGACTCATGGATGAGCAGTACTTC
few,TRBV18,TRBJ1-3,NA,CASSLGTGNTIYF,TGTGCCAGCTCACTCGGGACAGGAAACACCATATATTTT